Presented here are 17 T cell receptor beta chains from one specimen sequenced in a study of CD8+CD57+ T cells in acquired aplastic anemia. Genomic DNA, serving as template, underwent TCR beta VDJ and CDR3 profiling. MiXCR was run by TCRdb on the reads, yielding one entry per CDR3 protein. The sample yields about 40,000 distinct CDR3 sequences, 60% to 70% seen once. Before being chosen for sequencing, patients had shown CD8+CD57+ cell expansion by flow cytometry. What was sequenced was sorted CD4+, CD8+, or CD8+CD57+ T cells (not recorded which) from PBMCs. The receptors shown here come from a human donor with aplastic anemia.

The J gene is TRBJ1-6, the V gene TRBV10-3; weak D call: TRBD1 (5 bases). Germline V gives CDR1 ENHRY, CDR2 SYGVKD. Trimming took off 8 bases at V and 8 bases at J, with 13 bases between the two ends. This CDR3 contains 13 residues. CDR3 DNA: TGTGCCATCTCAGGGCAGGGTTATTCACCCCTCCACTTT. Its translation: CAISGQGYSPLHF.

The chain has TRBV28 and TRBJ1-5; no firm D call. CDR3 length equals 16 residues. Trimming cost V 2 bases and J 1 base, with 12 bases left between them. Germline-derived CDR1 and CDR2 are MDHEN and SYDVKM. This chain's CDR3 is CASSLIEGRSNQPQHF. The CDR3 coding sequence is TGTGCCAGCAGTTTAATAGAGGGTAGGAGCAATCAGCCCCAGCATTTT.

This clonotype has a handful of counts. The rearrangement links TRBV7-2 to TRBJ2-1, with D tentatively TRBD1 (5 bases). CDR3 length: 12 amino acids. The V end lost 5 bases, the J end lost 6 bases, and 8 bases lay between the germline ends. The V gene's germline CDR1 is SGHTA and CDR2 FQGNSA. Here the CDR3 reads CASSPRANEQFF. CDR3 sequence (DNA): TGTGCCAGCAGCCCCAGGGCCAATGAGCAGTTCTTC.

This chain connects TRBV10-1 to TRBJ2-2, with unresolved D. V was trimmed by 7 bases and J by 6 bases, leaving 6 bases between them. The CDR3 spans 11 residues. The germline gives CDR1 WNHNN, CDR2 SYGVQD (reference sequence). The CDR3 protein is CASIRPGELFF. The CDR3 region has the DNA TGCGCCAGCATCAGACCCGGGGAGCTGTTTTTT.

The CDR3 DNA follows: TGCAGCGTTCTGACAGGGGGGTCTGGCAATCAGCCCCAGCATTTT. It translates to CSVLTGGSGNQPQHF. The V gene is TRBV29-1, the J gene TRBJ1-5, with 9 bases that match TRBD1. V gave up 5 bases and J gave up 2 bases; unmatched junction bases: 7. Per germline, CDR1 SQVTM and CDR2 ANQGSEA. The CDR3 length is 15 residues.

This clonotype occurred a few times. CDR3 amino acids: CASSPGIAGGQGELFF. The CDR3 nucleotides are TGTGCCAGCAGCCCCGGGATAGCGGGGGGCCAGGGGGAGCTGTTTTTT. The chain carries TRBV3-1 and TRBJ2-2; TRBD2 aligns across 10 bases. From germline, CDR1 is LGHDT and CDR2 YNNKEL (reference sequence). V lost 4 bases to trimming and J lost 8 bases; unmatched junction nucleotides: 10. CDR3 length: 16 amino acids.

This clonotype was recorded at least ten times. The chain uses TRBV7-9 and TRBJ2-3; a possible D gene is TRBD1 (6 bases). Germline V lookup: CDR1 SEHNR, CDR2 FQNEAQ (reference sequence). V gave up 5 bases and J gave up 1 base, with 10 bases separating them. The CDR3 extends over 14 amino acids. The CDR3 bases are TGTGCCAGCAGCCCAGGGGTGGGCACAGATACGCAGTATTTT. It yields the protein CASSPGVGTDTQYF.

This clonotype was counted many times. This chain uses TRBV6-1 with TRBJ1-6; D remains unclear. CDR1 is MNHNS and CDR2 is SASEGT in the germline V gene. V lost 5 bases, J lost 2 bases, and 16 bases lay in between. The CDR3 has 17 amino acids. For the CDR3, the DNA is TGTGCCAGCAGTCGTTCGAGAGGGCAGGCCTATAATTCACCCCTCCACTTT. It is translated as CASSRSRGQAYNSPLHF.

In the case of this clonotype: It is likely a read error, because the conserved phenylalanine at the end of the CDR3 is missing. The chain recombines TRBV25-1 with TRBJ1-6; D unresolved. CDR3 length equals 14 residues. Germline V lookup: CDR1 MGHDK, CDR2 SYGVNS. Trimming removed 2 bases at V and 8 bases at J, with 10 bases between. The CDR3 sequence is CASSEPGWDSPLHP. The CDR3 DNA sequence: TGTGCCAGCAGTGAACCCGGTTGGGATTCACCCCTCCACCCT.

The genes are TRBV5-1 and TRBJ2-7; unclear D gene. CDR3 length: 12 residues. V lost 5 bases and J 1 base, leaving 7 bases between the germline ends. CDR1 SGHRS and CDR2 YFSETQ come from the germline V gene. The DNA of the CDR3 is TGCGCCAGCAGGGCGGAATCCTACGAGCAGTACTTC. It translates to CASRAESYEQYF.

In its sample, this clonotype was seen once. V is TRBV2 and J is TRBJ1-1; 8 positions agree with TRBD1. This CDR3 has 14 amino acids. CDR1 is SNHLY and CDR2 is FYNNEI in the germline V gene. The V and J ends lost 6 bases and 5 bases, in that order; junction bases with no gene match: 8. CDR3 loop: CASRTGVGWTEAFF. The CDR3 DNA follows: TGTGCCAGCAGGACAGGGGTAGGATGGACTGAAGCTTTCTTT.

This clonotype was counted once. The chain is built from TRBV11-3 and TRBJ1-3; a weak D match, TRBD1 (5 bases). Trimming stripped 5 bases from V and 2 bases from J, with 10 bases between. Germline V lookup: CDR1 SGHNT, CDR2 YENEEA. This CDR3 is 14 amino acids long. CDR3 bases: TGTGCCAGCAGCGCCAGGGAGACTGGAAACACCATATATTTT. This gives the protein CASSARETGNTIYF. The full variable domain, with the rest looked up from reference TRBV11-3 and TRBJ1-3, is EAGVVQSPRYKIIEKKQPVAFWCNPISGHNTLYWYLQNLGQGPELLIRYENEEAVDDSQLPKDRFSAERLKGVDSTLKIQPAELGDSAVYLCASSARETGNTIYFGEGSWLTVV.

The chain recombines TRBV10-3 with TRBJ1-5; D possibly corresponds to TRBD1 (5 bases). Germline CDR1 ENHRY, CDR2 SYGVKD. Trimming pared 10 bases from V and 3 bases from J, leaving 16 bases between. This CDR3 region has 14 residues. CDR3 bases: TGTGCCAGCACCCGGGACGGTGTCAATCAGCCCCAGCATTTT. This translates into CASTRDGVNQPQHF.

The rearrangement uses TRBV5-1 and TRBJ2-1, with 7 bases that match TRBD1. Germline V gives CDR1 SGHRS, CDR2 YFSETQ. The V gene end was trimmed by 0 bases and the J gene end by 4 bases; junction bases not matched to a gene: 4. The CDR3 consists of 15 residues. CDR3 DNA sequence: TGCGCCAGCAGCTTGGCCGGGACAGAGTACAATGAGCAGTTCTTC. It codes for CASSLAGTEYNEQFF.

V is TRBV24-1 and J is TRBJ1-3, with a tentative D call TRBD1 (6 bases). The CDR3 consists of 16 residues. Germline CDR1 KGHDR, CDR2 SFDVKD. V was cut by 4 bases and J by 4 bases, with 16 bases left in between. The DNA for the CDR3 is TGTGCCACCAGTGACCCTAACAGGGAGGGAGGAAACACCATATATTTT. Encoded protein: CATSDPNREGGNTIYF.

This clonotype was seen many times. The genes are TRBV10-3 and TRBJ1-1; D perhaps matches TRBD1 (6 bases). This CDR3 has 13 amino acids. V lost 7 bases to trimming and J lost 1 base, with 10 bases between them. Germline CDR1 reads ENHRY; CDR2 reads SYGVKD. The CDR3 is CAITKTGNTEAFF. The CDR3 bases are TGTGCCATCACCAAGACAGGGAACACTGAAGCTTTCTTT.

This sequence joins TRBV7-3 and TRBJ1-6; possibly TRBD1 for D (6 bases). Germline V gives CDR1 SGHTA, CDR2 FQGTGA. V shed 5 bases and J shed 10 bases, with 12 bases lying between them. The CDR3 consists of 13 residues. The CDR3 nucleotides are TGTGCCAGCAGCCCAGGGGTAGGGTCACCCCTCCACTTT. It is translated as CASSPGVGSPLHF.